A single sample is the source of the 10 T cell receptor beta chains below, sequenced in a study of T cell responses to AZD1222 COVID-19 vaccine (dated by TCRdb to 2020 to 2023). Reading the label with the study, this specimen's time point is: about 28 days (+/-7) after the second vaccine dose. Explained via the paper, the treatment or condition label denotes: meningococcal conjugate vaccine given as trial control. The library was built by means of the immunoSEQ multiplex PCR assay. TCRdb took over this immuneACCESS table, retaining in-frame rearrangements with V and J assigned. Such tables are incomplete; in checked studies, under half of the missing clones stem from an unresolved V gene, and the remainder is unexplained. The sample table contains about 200,000 clones; only one count was recorded for 90% to 95% of them. 3.6% of the sample belongs to the ten largest clones. The specimen was peripheral blood, collected 28 days after the second dose of the MenACWY control vaccine. These receptors were obtained from an adult who received the MenACWY meningococcal vaccine as a control.

This chain links TRBV28 with TRBJ1-3; 7 positions agree with TRBD1. Germline CDR1 and CDR2: MDHEN and SYDVKM. The CDR3 consists of 15 residues. V lost 2 bases, J lost 2 bases, and 3 bases stayed unmatched. The CDR3 coding sequence is TGTGCCAGCAGTTTAACAGGGGTCGCTGGAAACACCATATATTTT. Translation gives CASSLTGVAGNTIYF.

This rearrangement joins TRBV19 to TRBJ2-3; the D call may be TRBD1 or TRBD2 (5 bases each). Trimming left V 6 bases short and J 0 bases short, with 13 bases between. The CDR3 loop spans 15 amino acids. Germline CDR1 LNHDA, CDR2 SQIVND (reference sequence). CDR3 nucleotides: TGTGCCAGTAGACTGGGACCGTGGAGCACAGATACGCAGTATTTT. Translating it yields CASRLGPWSTDTQYF.

V and J are TRBV7-3 and TRBJ2-1; D may be TRBD1 or TRBD2 (5 bases each). The ends were cut back, 1 base at V and 2 bases at J, with 9 bases in the middle. The germline V gene has CDR1 SGHTA and CDR2 FQGTGA. The CDR3 has 15 residues. In DNA form, the CDR3 reads TGTGCCAGCAGCTTAAGCAGGGAGACCTACAATGAGCAGTTCTTC. Translation gives CASSLSRETYNEQFF.

This chain connects TRBV7-9 to TRBJ1-1; D not resolved. The germline CDR1 and CDR2 sequences are SEHNR and FQNEAQ (reference sequence). The CDR3 is 12 amino acids. V lost 6 bases and J lost 2, with 7 bases in between. The CDR3 here is CASSTTNTEAFF. DNA for the CDR3: TGTGCCAGCAGTACGACAAACACTGAAGCTTTCTTT.

The V gene is TRBV3-1 (or the pseudogene TRBV3-2), the J gene TRBJ2-3; 9 bases line up with TRBD2. Trimming removed 4 bases from V and 8 bases from J; junction bases left unmatched: 7. This CDR3 is built from 14 residues. Germline CDR1 is LGHDT and CDR2 is YNNKEL (reference sequence). The CDR3 bases are TGTGCCAGCAGCCGGGTTGGCGGGAGGGGTACGCAGTATTTT. Protein sequence: CASSRVGGRGTQYF.

The V gene is TRBV28, the J gene TRBJ1-6, with 9 bases matching TRBD1. The junction had 4 bases not matched to a gene; V was cut back by 2 bases and J by 5 bases. The CDR3 covers 16 residues. Germline V gene data show CDR1 as MDHEN and CDR2 as SYDVKM. CDR3 coding DNA: TGTGCCAGCAGTTTAGCACAGGGGGCCGATAATTCACCCCTCCACTTT. Residues: CASSLAQGADNSPLHF.

The chain recombines TRBV3-1 (or the pseudogene TRBV3-2) with TRBJ2-7; D is possibly TRBD1 or TRBD2 (6 bases each). This CDR3 contains 16 residues. Germline V gene sequence: CDR1 LGHDT, CDR2 YNNKEL (reference sequence). V dropped 0 bases and J dropped 2 bases, with 14 bases sitting between them. CDR3 in DNA: TGTGCCAGCAGCCAAGATGACACAGGGAGGCCCTACGAGCAGTACTTC. It is translated as CASSQDDTGRPYEQYF.

In nucleotides, the CDR3 is TGTGCCAGCAGTCTCCGGACAGCCCAGGTGGGAAACATTCAGTACTTC. Translation gives CASSLRTAQVGNIQYF. The chain is built from TRBV2 and TRBJ2-4, with a tentative D call TRBD1 (6 bases). Trimming removed 5 bases at V and 6 bases at J, with 20 bases between. Germline CDR1 is SNHLY and CDR2 is FYNNEI. The CDR3 loop spans 16 amino acids.

The V gene is TRBV28, the J gene TRBJ1-6; unclear D gene. The CDR3 is 10 amino acids. Trimming stripped 10 bases from V and 8 bases from J, with 6 bases between. CDR1 is MDHEN, CDR2 SYDVKM, per germline. The CDR3 bases are TGTGCCATCCGGGATTCACCCCTCCACTTT. As protein: CAIRDSPLHF.

V is TRBV6-1 and J is TRBJ2-3; D is possibly TRBD2 (6 bases). V was clipped by 4 bases and J by 2 bases, with 19 bases between them. CDR1 MNHNS and CDR2 SASEGT come from the germline V gene. The CDR3 is 17 residues long. The CDR3 nucleotides read TGTGCCAGCAGTGCGGTGGGAGGTAGCGGAAACACAGATACGCAGTATTTT. The encoded protein is CASSAVGGSGNTDTQYF.